The 23 T cell receptor beta chains reported below all come from one sample, sequenced in a study of cytomegalovirus exposure and HLA in healthy donors. Produced via immunoSEQ multiplex PCR; TCRdb's table is partial and in-frame only. The table shows 100,000 to 120,000 clones, with about 85% occurring only once. Specimen: PBMCs. The receptors derive from a woman between 18 and 29 years old in good health and CMV-seronegative.

The rearrangement joins TRBV5-4 to TRBJ2-7; 12 nucleotides match TRBD2. The V gene's germline CDR1 is SGHNT and CDR2 YYREEE (reference sequence). J lost 5 bases, V lost 4 bases, and 7 bases had no gene match. The CDR3 length is 15 residues. CDR3 loop: CASSPGLAGYDEQYF. The DNA for the CDR3 is TGTGCCAGCAGCCCCGGACTAGCGGGGTACGACGAGCAGTACTTC.

The CDR3 protein is CAWSVKGAYEKLFF. CDR3 nucleotides: TGTGCCTGGAGTGTAAAAGGGGCCTATGAAAAACTGTTTTTT. V usage is TRBV30 and J usage is TRBJ1-4; possible D gene TRBD1, 5 bases. The germline V and J ends were trimmed by 0 bases and 6 bases, with 11 bases remaining between them. The CDR3 runs 14 residues. CDR1 and CDR2 (germline): GTSNPN, SVGIG (reference sequence).

CDR3 residues: CSVEEGPGNSGANVLTF. The CDR3 DNA reads as TGCAGCGTTGAAGAGGGGCCAGGAAATTCTGGGGCCAACGTCCTGACTTTC. The chain employs TRBV29-1 and TRBJ2-6; tentatively, D is TRBD1 (5 bases). The CDR3 is made up of 17 amino acids. The germline V and J ends were trimmed by 0 bases and 1 base, with 13 bases remaining between them. The V gene's germline CDR1 is SQVTM and CDR2 ANQGSEA.

CDR3 in amino acids: CASSLRDTEAFF. In DNA form, the CDR3 reads TGTGCCAGCAGTCTGAGGGACACTGAAGCTTTCTTT. The chain is built from TRBV6-1 and TRBJ1-1; no definite D call. The CDR3 totals 12 residues. V dropped 5 bases and J dropped 3 bases, with 7 bases sitting between them. Germline assignment: CDR1 MNHNS and CDR2 SASEGT.

The gene calls are TRBV28 and TRBJ2-2; D is perhaps TRBD2 (5 bases). Germline V gene data show CDR1 as MDHEN and CDR2 as SYDVKM. CDR3 length: 13 amino acids. V lost 6 bases, J lost 2 bases, and 7 bases lay in between. CDR3 DNA sequence: TGTGCCAGCAGCGAGGGAAACACCGGGGAGCTGTTTTTT. Its protein is CASSEGNTGELFF.

This chain connects TRBV5-1 to TRBJ1-1, with D possibly being TRBD1 (6 bases). V was shortened by 1 base and J by 4 bases, with 11 bases between the two germline ends. The CDR3 is 14 amino acids. Looked up from germline, CDR1 is SGHRS and CDR2 is YFSETQ. The DNA of the CDR3 is TGCGCCAGCAGCTTGTTGGGGGCCGGCACTGAAGCTTTCTTT. Residues: CASSLLGAGTEAFF. Drawing the rest from reference TRBV5-1 and TRBJ1-1, the complete variable domain is KAGVTQTPRYLIKTRGQQVTLSCSPISGHRSVSWYQQTPGQGLQFLFEYFSETQRNKGNFPGRFSGRQFSNSRSEMNVSTLELGDSALYLCASSLLGAGTEAFFGQGTRLTVV.

The chain couples TRBV11-2 to TRBJ1-1; tentative D call: TRBD1 (5 bases). The ends were cut back, 6 bases at V and 1 base at J, with 15 bases in the middle. CDR1 and CDR2 (germline): SGHAT, FQNNGV. The CDR3 length is 15 residues. CDR3 nucleotide sequence: TGTGCCAGCAGGCGTTCTCAGGGAAGGAACACTGAAGCTTTCTTT. This gives the protein CASRRSQGRNTEAFF.

This clone was observed a handful of times. The V call is TRBV7-2, the J call TRBJ1-4; TRBD1 is a possible D gene (6 bases). Germline CDR1 SGHTA, CDR2 FQGNSA. The CDR3 loop spans 15 amino acids. The V and J ends lost 5 bases and 7 bases respectively, with 17 bases between them. CDR3 region: CASSPEGGLGEKLFF. CDR3 nucleotide sequence: TGTGCCAGCAGCCCCGAGGGGGGGCTGGGTGAAAAACTGTTTTTT.

The chain recombines TRBV5-6 with TRBJ2-5, with D hard to call. The CDR3 loop spans 16 amino acids. V was shortened by 0 bases and J by 0 bases, with 12 bases between the two germline ends. The germline gives CDR1 SGHDT, CDR2 YYEEEE. CDR3 protein: CASSLAGAAYQETQYF. In DNA, the CDR3 is TGTGCCAGCAGCTTGGCGGGTGCAGCGTACCAAGAGACCCAGTACTTC.

V usage is TRBV5-4 and J usage is TRBJ1-6; tentative D call: TRBD1 (6 bases). V was trimmed by 4 bases and J by 0 bases, leaving 20 bases between them. The germline gives CDR1 SGHNT, CDR2 YYREEE (reference sequence). This CDR3 spans 19 amino acids. CDR3 loop: CASSPGGAIQDSYNSPLHF. The CDR3 DNA is TGTGCCAGCAGCCCGGGGGGGGCAATACAGGACTCCTATAATTCACCCCTCCACTTT. The entire variable domain, with the rest obtained from reference TRBV5-4 and TRBJ1-6, is as follows: ETGVTQSPTHLIKTRGQQVTLRCSSQSGHNTVSWYQQALGQGPQFIFQYYREEENGRGNFPPRFSGLQFPNYSSELNVNALELDDSALYLCASSPGGAIQDSYNSPLHFGNGTRLTVT.

In its sample, this clone was seen a few times. The chain uses TRBV29-1 and TRBJ1-2; 8 bases are a match to TRBD1. The CDR3 contains 14 residues. Losses at the gene ends were 3 bases for V and 3 bases for J; bases not matched to a gene: 6. Per germline, CDR1 SQVTM and CDR2 ANQGSEA. DNA for the CDR3: TGCAGCGTTGAGTCCAGGGGGCTGGACTATGGCTACACCTTC. It is translated as CSVESRGLDYGYTF.

This chain joins TRBV5-1 and TRBJ1-6; D is perhaps TRBD1 (5 bases). The CDR3 consists of 16 residues. CDR1 and CDR2 (germline): SGHRS, YFSETQ. Trimming stripped 0 bases from V and 9 bases from J, with 16 bases between. This CDR3 is CASSLVPRVSFSPLHF. The CDR3 DNA follows: TGCGCCAGCAGCTTGGTTCCCAGGGTGAGTTTTTCACCCCTCCACTTT.

The chain carries TRBV27 and TRBJ1-5; weak D call: TRBD1 (5 bases). This CDR3 has 14 residues. V lost 6 bases to trimming and J lost 3 bases, with 12 bases between them. Looked up from germline, CDR1 is MNHEY and CDR2 is SMNVEV (reference sequence). This CDR3 is CASSPGMDNQPQHF. The CDR3 nucleotides are TGTGCCAGCAGCCCAGGGATGGACAATCAGCCCCAGCATTTT.

The rearrangement links TRBV29-1 to TRBJ2-5; a possible D gene is TRBD2 (6 bases). V lost 2 bases, J lost 7 bases, and 11 bases lay in between. The CDR3 has 12 residues. CDR1 SQVTM and CDR2 ANQGSEA come from the germline V gene. This chain's CDR3 is CSVEWRAGTQYF. The CDR3 DNA reads as TGCAGCGTTGAATGGAGGGCAGGGACCCAGTACTTC.

The gene calls are TRBV28 and TRBJ1-6, with a weak D call TRBD1 (5 bases). The CDR3 contains 14 residues. V lost 7 bases, J lost 7 bases, and 14 bases lay in between. CDR1 is MDHEN, CDR2 SYDVKM, per germline. The CDR3 DNA reads TGTGCCAGCAAATTTGGGGGGACGAATTCACCCCTCCACTTT. It translates to CASKFGGTNSPLHF.

CDR3 sequence: CASSGGTGGYQETQYF. DNA for the CDR3: TGCGCCAGCAGCGGGGGGACAGGGGGTTACCAAGAGACCCAGTACTTC. This chain joins TRBV5-1 and TRBJ2-5; 11 bases match TRBD1. CDR3 size: 16 residues. The germline CDR1 and CDR2 sequences are SGHRS and YFSETQ. The V gene end was trimmed by 4 bases and the J gene end by 0 bases; junction bases not matched to a gene: 5.

The gene calls are TRBV2 and TRBJ1-1, with unresolved D. The CDR3 totals 14 residues. The germline V and J ends were trimmed by 9 bases and 0 bases, with 14 bases remaining between them. Germline-derived CDR1 and CDR2 are SNHLY and FYNNEI. The CDR3 DNA sequence: TGTGCCAGTAACTCACAGCTAATGAACACTGAAGCTTTCTTT. Its protein is CASNSQLMNTEAFF.

The chain combines TRBV9 with TRBJ1-2, with D perhaps TRBD1 (5 bases). The CDR3 length is 18 residues. V lost 3 bases and J lost 3, with 24 bases in between. The germline gives CDR1 SGDLS, CDR2 YYNGEE. The CDR3 reads CASSATVAFSNYDYGYTF. DNA of the CDR3: TGTGCCAGCAGCGCGACAGTCGCCTTTTCGAACTACGACTATGGCTACACCTTC.

CDR3 loop: CASGLVTGTLSGANVLTF. The CDR3 DNA reads TGTGCTAGTGGTTTGGTGACAGGGACTCTCTCTGGGGCCAACGTCCTGACTTTC. The V and J genes are TRBV12-5 and TRBJ2-6; the D gene is possibly TRBD1 (7 bases). V dropped 0 bases and J dropped 0 bases, with 12 bases sitting between them. Germline V gives CDR1 LGHNT, CDR2 FRNRAP. The CDR3 covers 18 residues.

The chain recombines TRBV9 with TRBJ1-6; no clear D gene. CDR1 and CDR2 from the germline V gene are SGDLS and YYNGEE. The CDR3 is 14 residues long. The V gene lost 2 bases and the J gene lost 5 bases, with 8 bases spanning the gap. CDR3: CASSVSGDNSPLHF. The CDR3 bases are TGTGCCAGCAGCGTCTCCGGGGATAATTCACCCCTCCACTTT.

The chain uses TRBV9 and TRBJ2-7; 9 positions match TRBD1. CDR1 SGDLS and CDR2 YYNGEE come from the germline V gene. CDR3 length: 15 residues. After removal of 3 bases from V and 2 bases from J, the junction contained 6 bases not matched to a gene. In DNA, the CDR3 is TGTGCCAGCAGCGCGGGGACAGGGCCCCCCTACGAGCAGTACTTC. As protein: CASSAGTGPPYEQYF.

V gene TRBV30 combines with J gene TRBJ1-2; perhaps TRBD1 as D (6 bases). Trimming removed 4 bases at V and 6 bases at J, with 15 bases between. Germline V gene data show CDR1 as GTSNPN and CDR2 as SVGIG (reference sequence). The CDR3 is 13 amino acids. The CDR3 DNA reads TGTGCCTGGAACGTACAGGGTCCGGATGGCTACACCTTC. Its protein is CAWNVQGPDGYTF.

This chain joins TRBV19 and TRBJ1-2; 9 bases agree with TRBD1. CDR1 LNHDA and CDR2 SQIVND come from the germline V gene (reference sequence). Unmatched junction bases numbered 5, after V lost 5 bases and J lost 7 bases. This CDR3 has 13 amino acids. The CDR3 protein is CASSVGQGTGYTF. CDR3 DNA sequence: TGTGCCAGTAGTGTAGGACAGGGGACTGGCTACACCTTC.